This T cell receptor (beta chain) was sequenced in a study of shared clonotypes between healthy human individuals. Across the study: The study drew on a couple of women and a few men aged 18 to 49 as donors.

Note on this clone: The antigen remains unidentified.

Subsets obtained from CD4+ cells comprised CD45RA+ naive and CD45RA-negative memory cells. Germline V lookup: CDR1 MNHNS, CDR2 SASEGT. This CDR3 has 14 amino acids. Trimming took off 8 bases at V and 2 bases at J, with 16 bases between the two ends. Produced via immunoSEQ multiplex PCR; TCRdb's table is partial and in-frame only. There are roughly 300,000 clones in the sample; roughly 70% occur only once, and around 9.3% lies in the top ten. Regarding the study as a whole: Clonotype sharing levels among donors were expected to vary with sequencing depth. Memory subsets generally showed smaller estimated richness than naive subsets did.

Sequencing input: memory CD4+ T cells sorted from blood. Noted subset: CD45RA-negative fraction. This clonotype originated in a man aged 30-40 years in good health. The chain is built from TRBV6-1 and TRBJ2-7; no reliable D call. CDR3 protein: CASRSETGAYEQYF. The CDR3 DNA is TGTGCCAGCCGAAGCGAGACCGGCGCCTACGAGCAGTACTTC.